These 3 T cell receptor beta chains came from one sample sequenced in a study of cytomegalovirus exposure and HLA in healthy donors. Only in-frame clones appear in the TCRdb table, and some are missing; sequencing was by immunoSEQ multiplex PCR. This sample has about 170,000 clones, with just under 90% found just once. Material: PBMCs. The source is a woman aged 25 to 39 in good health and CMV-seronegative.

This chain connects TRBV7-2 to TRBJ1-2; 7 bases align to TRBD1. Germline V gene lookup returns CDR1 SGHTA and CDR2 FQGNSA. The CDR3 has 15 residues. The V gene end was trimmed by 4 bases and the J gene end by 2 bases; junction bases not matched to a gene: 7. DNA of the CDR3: TGTGCCAGCAGCTCCAGACAGGGCTGGAACTATGGCTACACCTTC. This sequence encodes CASSSRQGWNYGYTF.

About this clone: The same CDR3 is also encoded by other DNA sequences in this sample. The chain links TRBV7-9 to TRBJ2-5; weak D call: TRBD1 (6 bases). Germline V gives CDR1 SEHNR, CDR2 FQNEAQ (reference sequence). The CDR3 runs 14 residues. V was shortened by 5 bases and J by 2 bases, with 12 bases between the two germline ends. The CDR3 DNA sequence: TGTGCCAGCAGCCCCGGGACAACTCAAGAGACCCAGTACTTC. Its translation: CASSPGTTQETQYF.

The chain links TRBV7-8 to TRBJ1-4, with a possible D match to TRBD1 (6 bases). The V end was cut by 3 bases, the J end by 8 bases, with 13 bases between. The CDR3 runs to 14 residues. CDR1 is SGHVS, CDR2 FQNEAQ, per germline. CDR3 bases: TGTGCCAGCAGCTTCGGGACACCTGAGGAAAAACTGTTTTTT. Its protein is CASSFGTPEEKLFF.